This T cell receptor (beta chain) was captured in a study of blood T cell repertoires in COVID-19. Study background: Sources were T cells, B-cell-depleted T cells, or PBMCs; the material itself was cDNA or gDNA.

Assay: immunoSEQ multiplex PCR; the TCRdb copy retains only in-frame clones and omits some. In the table there are about 13,000 clones, approximately 72% of which are singletons. The CDR3 covers 12 residues. The V gene's germline CDR1 is SGHTS and CDR2 YDEGEE. Notes on this clone: Mismatch with germline at one junction end may stem from a read error.

The chain has TRBV5-8 and TRBJ2-5; no clear D gene. The clonotype comes from a woman older than 75 with acute or convalescent COVID-19. The material sequenced was peripheral blood. The CDR3 DNA reads as TGTGCCAGCAGCCGTACAAGAGAGGCCCAGTACTTC. It translates to CASSRTREAQYF.